The clone carrying this TCR beta chain was counted once. The authors built TCR beta libraries using iRepertoire HTBI primers and Arm-PCR of CDR3 regions. A single record per CDR3 protein comes from TCRdb applying MiXCR to the multiplex PCR reads. The sample has some 340,000 distinct CDR3 sequences, roughly 25% seen once; the top ten hold 25% to 30%. Time point: persistent/refractory GD, antithyroid drugs over 5 years with positive TRAb. Generation of the TCR library employed RNA extracted from PBMCs. Diagnoses of Graves' disease were made by American Thyroid Association guidelines. Germline lookup yields CDR1 LGHDT and CDR2 YNNKEL (reference sequence). CDR3 size: 13 residues. V was shortened by 2 bases and J by 5 bases, with 6 bases between the two germline ends. The sample is drawn from a study of regulatory T cells in long-lasting Graves disease.

This sequence was found in a woman aged 40 to 49 with Graves disease. The rearrangement joins TRBV3-1 to TRBJ2-2; no firm D call. Sequenced material: peripheral blood mononuclear cells (PBMCs), taken when the disease was refractory, from a patient treated with antithyroid drugs. CDR3 nucleotides: TGTGCCAGCAGCCAATTTAATACCGGGGAGCTGTTTTTT. It yields the protein CASSQFNTGELFF.